Below, 20 T cell receptor beta chains from the same sample are listed, as sequenced in a study of blood T cell repertoires in COVID-19. Using immunoSEQ multiplex PCR, the repertoire was profiled, and TCRdb retains in-frame clones only, with some absent. The sample carries fewer than 350,000 clones, around 90% recorded once. The sequenced sample consisted of PBMCs or T cells enriched from blood (not recorded which). The receptors stem from a man between 60 and 70 years old who had recovered from COVID-19.

The rearrangement uses TRBV7-9 and TRBJ2-7, with D possibly being TRBD2 (5 bases). CDR3 size: 15 residues. Trimming cost V 4 bases and J 4 bases, with 17 bases left between them. The germline CDR1 and CDR2 sequences are SEHNR and FQNEAQ (reference sequence). The DNA of the CDR3 is TGTGCCAGCAGCTCAAGGGTGTTCGGCGGGTACGAGCAGTACTTC. Encoded protein: CASSSRVFGGYEQYF.

This chain uses TRBV12-5 with TRBJ2-1; 8 nucleotides agree with TRBD1. The CDR3 runs to 13 residues. The junction had 7 bases not matched to a gene; V was cut back by 6 bases and J by 9 bases. Germline lookup yields CDR1 LGHNT and CDR2 FRNRAP. The CDR3 nucleotides are TGTGCTAGTGGGGACAGGGACCGGAGTGAGCAGTTCTTC. Amino acid sequence: CASGDRDRSEQFF.

The rearrangement joins TRBV5-5 to TRBJ2-2, with 9 bases that match TRBD2. The CDR3 runs 15 residues. The J segment lost 4 bases and the V segment lost 4 bases, leaving 5 bases of the junction unmatched. Germline V gene lookup returns CDR1 SGHKS and CDR2 YYEKEE (reference sequence). CDR3 region: CASSQLAGATGELFF. The DNA for the CDR3 is TGTGCCAGCAGCCAGTTAGCGGGAGCCACCGGGGAGCTGTTTTTT.

This rearrangement joins TRBV18 to TRBJ1-4, with 12 bases matching TRBD1. The V gene's germline CDR1 is KGHSH and CDR2 LQKENI. Germline trimming cut 2 bases from V and 6 bases from J; bases unmatched to any gene: 1. The CDR3 extends over 15 amino acids. CDR3 sequence reads: CASSPGTGGYEKLFF. The CDR3 DNA reads TGTGCCAGCTCACCAGGGACAGGGGGCTATGAAAAACTGTTTTTT.

This clone turned up a few times. V gene TRBV7-2 combines with J gene TRBJ2-7; 8 bases match TRBD1. This CDR3 is 15 amino acids long. Per germline, CDR1 SGHTA and CDR2 FQGNSA. V was pared by 4 bases and J by 3 bases, with 8 bases of the junction left unmatched. The CDR3 DNA reads as TGTGCCAGCAGCTCGCCGGACAGGGCCAACTACGAGCAGTACTTC. This gives the protein CASSSPDRANYEQYF.

V gene TRBV19 combines with J gene TRBJ2-3, with TRBD2 matching over 8 bases. This CDR3 spans 16 amino acids. The V segment lost 5 bases and the J segment 2 bases; nucleotides outside the gene matches: 9. Germline V lookup: CDR1 LNHDA, CDR2 SQIVND (reference sequence). CDR3 sequence (DNA): TGTGCCAGTAGTCCCCGGGGGGGAGGGGACACAGATACGCAGTATTTT. Its translation is CASSPRGGGDTDTQYF. Full variable domain (remainder filled in from reference TRBV19 and TRBJ2-3): DGGITQSPKYLFRKEGQNVTLSCEQNLNHDAMYWYRQDPGQGLRLIYYSQIVNDFQKGDIAEGYSVSREKKESFPLTVTSAQKNPTAFYLCASSPRGGGDTDTQYFGPGTRLTVL.

This chain uses TRBV3-1 (or the pseudogene TRBV3-2) with TRBJ1-2; possibly TRBD1 for D (5 bases). Germline V CDR1 and CDR2: LGHDT, YNNKEL (reference sequence). Trimming stripped 6 bases from V and 8 bases from J, with 19 bases between. The CDR3 spans 14 residues. The CDR3 region is CASRPLAGGEGYTF. CDR3 nucleotide sequence: TGTGCCAGCAGACCCCTCGCGGGGGGAGAAGGCTACACCTTC.

The chain recombines TRBV24-1 with TRBJ2-7; D is unresolved. This CDR3 comprises 16 residues. Trimming took 3 bases from V and 5 from J, leaving 19 bases between them. CDR1 and CDR2 (germline): KGHDR, SFDVKD. CDR3 sequence: CATSDNRQAPMDEQYF. The CDR3 DNA reads as TGTGCCACCAGTGATAATAGGCAGGCACCTATGGACGAGCAGTACTTC.

The V call is TRBV7-9, the J call TRBJ2-2; 9 bases are shared with TRBD1. Trimming at V came to 4 bases and at J to 0 bases, leaving 9 bases not matched to a gene. This CDR3 has 18 residues. The germline V gene encodes CDR1 SEHNR and CDR2 FQNEAQ (reference sequence). CDR3 region: CASSSRDREYANTGELFF. CDR3 DNA: TGTGCCAGCAGCTCGAGGGACAGGGAATACGCGAACACCGGGGAGCTGTTTTTT.

J is TRBJ2-2 and V is TRBV3-1 (or the pseudogene TRBV3-2), with 8 bases aligning to TRBD2. The CDR3 length is 15 residues. V lost 0 bases, J lost 5 bases, and 2 bases stayed unmatched. Per germline, CDR1 LGHDT and CDR2 YNNKEL (reference sequence). CDR3 sequence: CASSQDSSGTGELFF. DNA for the CDR3: TGTGCCAGCAGCCAAGATTCTAGCGGGACCGGGGAGCTGTTTTTT.

The chain carries TRBV29-1 and TRBJ2-7, with 8 bases that match TRBD1. V trimming: 7 bases; J trimming: 0 bases; junction bases outside the gene matches: 11. The germline gives CDR1 SQVTM, CDR2 ANQGSEA. CDR3 length: 15 amino acids. The CDR3 protein is CSGVLGQASSYEQYF. The CDR3 DNA sequence: TGCAGCGGCGTCCTGGGACAGGCAAGCTCCTACGAGCAGTACTTC.

The chain recombines TRBV19 with TRBJ2-1; 8 bases match TRBD2. The junction had 8 bases not matched to a gene; V was cut back by 3 bases and J by 7 bases. This CDR3 spans 15 amino acids. The germline V gene encodes CDR1 LNHDA and CDR2 SQIVND (reference sequence). CDR3 residues: CASSISAGVVNEQFF. The CDR3 nucleotides are TGTGCCAGTAGTATCTCAGCGGGAGTAGTTAATGAGCAGTTCTTC.

The chain has TRBV5-1 and TRBJ2-3, with 10 bases lining up with TRBD2. The germline gives CDR1 SGHRS, CDR2 YFSETQ. V lost 0 bases and J lost 0; bases outside the gene matches: 4. This CDR3 contains 17 residues. CDR3 sequence reads: CASSLVTSGTSTDTQYF. The DNA for the CDR3 is TGCGCCAGCAGCTTGGTAACTAGCGGGACTAGCACAGATACGCAGTATTTT.

V gene TRBV19 combines with J gene TRBJ1-5, with D possibly TRBD1 on 5 matching bases. CDR1 and CDR2 (germline): LNHDA, SQIVND (reference sequence). The CDR3 is 18 residues long. The V gene lost 0 bases and the J gene lost 3 bases, with 18 bases spanning the gap. The CDR3, as DNA: TGTGCCAGTAGTATAGAGTCTATGGACACGGAATACAATCAGCCCCAGCATTTT. It codes for CASSIESMDTEYNQPQHF.

The V and J genes are TRBV28 and TRBJ2-7; D gene ambiguous. V gave up 2 bases and J gave up 7 bases, with 15 bases separating them. CDR3 length: 14 amino acids. Germline-derived CDR1 and CDR2 are MDHEN and SYDVKM. The CDR3 region has the DNA TGTGCCAGCAGTTTAGAACCGGTACTATGGGAGCAGTACTTC. Its translation: CASSLEPVLWEQYF.

The chain recombines TRBV21-1 with TRBJ2-4; no check of the table's D call, TRBD1, against the DNA was made. TRBV21-1 is recorded as a pseudogene. This CDR3 region has 14 residues. The CDR3: CASSKGQEKNIQYF. The CDR3 DNA reads TGTGCCAGCAGCAAAGGACAGGAGAAAAACATTCAGTACTTC.

The gene calls are TRBV2 and TRBJ2-3; D perhaps matches TRBD1 (5 bases). Trimming shortened V by 1 base and J by 4 bases, and 6 bases separated the two germline ends. Germline CDR1 and CDR2: SNHLY and FYNNEI. The CDR3 sequence is 13 residues long. The CDR3 DNA reads as TGTGCCAGCAGTGAAGAAGGGGCAGATACGCAGTATTTT. Translation gives CASSEEGADTQYF.

The rearrangement joins TRBV9 to TRBJ2-3; 13 positions agree with TRBD2. CDR1 is SGDLS and CDR2 is YYNGEE in the germline V gene. The length of the CDR3 is 15 residues. J lost 4 bases, V lost 7 bases, and 6 bases had no gene match. This CDR3 is CASVRGLAGADTQYF. CDR3 coding DNA: TGTGCCAGCGTCCGAGGACTAGCGGGAGCAGATACGCAGTATTTT. The variable domain in full, with the rest retrieved from reference TRBV9 and TRBJ2-3, is DSGVTQTPKHLITATGQRVTLRCSPRSGDLSVYWYQQSLDQGLQFLIQYYNGEERAKGNILERFSAQQFPDLHSELNLSSLELGDSALYFCASVRGLAGADTQYFGPGTRLTVL.

This chain uses TRBV7-6 with TRBJ2-3; D not resolved. V was pared by 2 bases and J by 0 bases, with 9 bases between. Germline assignment: CDR1 SGHVS and CDR2 FNYEAQ. This CDR3 contains 15 residues. Written as DNA, the CDR3 is TGTGCCAGCAGCTTATCGACACTTAGCACAGATACGCAGTATTTT. It translates to CASSLSTLSTDTQYF.

The chain joins TRBV19 to TRBJ1-1; 7 bases match TRBD1. The trim removed 2 bases at V and 3 bases at J, leaving 3 bases unmatched. The CDR3 length is 14 residues. Per germline, CDR1 LNHDA and CDR2 SQIVND (reference sequence). As DNA, the CDR3 is TGTGCCAGTAGTATAAAAGGGGGCCACACTGAAGCTTTCTTT. It codes for CASSIKGGHTEAFF.